The next 18 T cell receptor beta chains were all read from a single sample in a study of beta chain features in type 1 diabetes. Expressed TCRB transcripts got sequenced, as all isolated RNA was reverse transcribed. The repertoire was sequenced with immunoSEQ multiplex PCR; TCRdb's copy has only in-frame clones and lacks some. This repertoire shows a few hundred thousand clones, less than 15% found once; its top ten account for around 7%. The sample was central memory CD4+ T cells from blood. The receptors come from a man aged 25-45 years in good health.

In this sample, this clone turned up a few times. The CDR3 spells CASLQGLAGNNEQFF. For the CDR3, the DNA is TGTGCCAGTCTCCAGGGACTAGCGGGAAACAATGAGCAGTTCTTC. The chain couples TRBV19 to TRBJ2-1, with 13 bases that match TRBD2. J gave up 5 bases and V 8 bases, and 6 bases lay outside the gene matches. The CDR3 is 15 residues long. Germline V gene data show CDR1 as LNHDA and CDR2 as SQIVND (reference sequence). The full variable domain, with the rest looked up from reference TRBV19 and TRBJ2-1, is DGGITQSPKYLFRKEGQNVTLSCEQNLNHDAMYWYRQDPGQGLRLIYYSQIVNDFQKGDIAEGYSVSREKKESFPLTVTSAQKNPTAFYLCASLQGLAGNNEQFFGPGTRLTVL.

The sample holds a few counts of this clone. V usage is TRBV7-8 and J usage is TRBJ2-1; 8 nucleotides match TRBD2. From germline, CDR1 is SGHVS and CDR2 FQNEAQ. The CDR3 loop spans 16 amino acids. After removal of 5 bases from V and 1 base from J, the junction contained 7 bases not matched to a gene. CDR3 region: CASSPPGGASYNEQFF. CDR3 sequence (DNA): TGTGCCAGCAGCCCTCCCGGGGGGGCGTCCTACAATGAGCAGTTCTTC.

In its sample, this clone was seen a few times. The junction differs from germline at one of its ends, possibly a read error. The chain joins TRBV10-3 to TRBJ1-2; perhaps TRBD1 as D (5 bases). Germline CDR1 and CDR2: ENHRY and SYGVKD. The CDR3 is made up of 14 amino acids. The DNA of the CDR3 is TGTGCCAGCAGTTACGAGGGACCGCCGGATGGCTACACCTTC. Translating gives CASSYEGPPDGYTF.

Many counts were recorded for this clone. The sample has other DNA sequences that encode this CDR3 too. This rearrangement joins TRBV9 to TRBJ1-4; TRBD1 matches at 7 bases. V gave up 4 bases and J gave up 5 bases; unmatched junction bases: 8. The CDR3 loop spans 15 amino acids. Germline values: CDR1 SGDLS, CDR2 YYNGEE. CDR3: CASSTRQGQNEKLFF. The CDR3 bases are TGTGCCAGCAGCACCCGACAGGGTCAGAATGAAAAACTGTTTTTT.

Of note for this clone: Other DNA sequences in the sample encode the same CDR3. The V call is TRBV11-3, the J call TRBJ2-1; 10 bases map to TRBD2. The CDR3 loop spans 16 amino acids. CDR1 is SGHNT and CDR2 is YENEEA in the germline V gene. With V trimmed by 1 base and J by 4 bases, 4 bases remained unmatched. CDR3 DNA: TGTGCCAGCAGCTTAGGCGGGACTAGCGTGTACAATGAGCAGTTCTTC. Residues: CASSLGGTSVYNEQFF.

This clone was detected many times. As DNA, the CDR3 is TGTGCCAGCAGCTGGATCGTGAACACTGAAGCTTTCTTT. Its translation: CASSWIVNTEAFF. V usage is TRBV5-5 and J usage is TRBJ1-1; D not certain. There are 13 residues in the CDR3. Germline CDR1 is SGHKS and CDR2 is YYEKEE (reference sequence). V lost 3 bases and J lost 0, with 6 bases in between.

The CDR3 region is CASSPKTRTAEETQYF. CDR3 bases: TGTGCCAGCAGTCCCAAAACCAGGACTGCCGAAGAGACCCAGTACTTC. This sequence joins TRBV25-1 and TRBJ2-5; weak D call: TRBD2 (5 bases). In germline, CDR1 is MGHDK, CDR2 SYGVNS. The CDR3 runs 16 residues. Trimming took 5 bases from V and 3 from J, leaving 19 bases between them.

V gene TRBV6-5 combines with J gene TRBJ2-3; unclear D gene. In germline, CDR1 is MNHEY, CDR2 SVGAGI. V shed 9 bases and J shed 5 bases, with 12 bases lying between them. The CDR3 contains 12 residues. Here the CDR3 reads CASHQARDTQYF. The CDR3 DNA is TGTGCCAGTCACCAGGCAAGAGATACGCAGTATTTT.

This clone was observed a handful of times. CDR3 protein: CASRKGQGFTYEQYV. The CDR3, as DNA: TGTGCCAGCAGAAAAGGACAGGGATTTACCTACGAGCAGTACGTC. The chain recombines TRBV6-6 with TRBJ2-7, with 8 positions matching TRBD1. J lost 2 bases, V lost 6 bases, and 9 bases had no gene match. CDR1 MNHNY and CDR2 SVGAGI come from the germline V gene (reference sequence). This CDR3 has 15 residues.

The chain is built from TRBV6-1 and TRBJ1-4; a weak D match, TRBD1 (6 bases). Germline assignment: CDR1 MNHNS and CDR2 SASEGT. Trimming shortened V by 5 bases and J by 1 base, and 8 bases separated the two germline ends. The CDR3 spans 14 residues. The CDR3 loop is CASSLQGTNEKLFF. The CDR3 coding sequence is TGTGCCAGCAGTTTACAGGGAACTAATGAAAAACTGTTTTTT.

This clone showed up many times. This sequence joins TRBV27 and TRBJ2-6; D is unclear. This CDR3 contains 14 residues. Looked up from germline, CDR1 is MNHEY and CDR2 is SMNVEV (reference sequence). The V end was cut by 4 bases, the J end by 1 base, with 5 bases between. This CDR3 reads CASSSESGANVLTF. The CDR3 nucleotides read TGTGCCAGCAGTTCGGAATCTGGGGCCAACGTCCTGACTTTC.

This clone has at least ten counts. V gene TRBV7-2 combines with J gene TRBJ2-7; TRBD1 agrees at 9 bases. With V trimmed by 6 bases and J by 3 bases, 6 bases remained unmatched. The CDR3 is 14 residues long. Germline V gene data show CDR1 as SGHTA and CDR2 as FQGNSA. The CDR3 protein is CASSLQDRGYEQYF. CDR3 nucleotide sequence: TGTGCCAGCAGTCTCCAGGACAGGGGCTACGAGCAGTACTTC.

The chain couples TRBV28 to TRBJ1-2; unclear D gene. Germline V gives CDR1 MDHEN, CDR2 SYDVKM. V lost 2 bases, J lost 1 base, and 5 bases lay in between. The CDR3 is 13 residues long. CDR3 in amino acids: CASSLQSNYGYTF. The CDR3 nucleotides read TGTGCCAGCAGTTTACAGAGTAACTATGGCTACACCTTC.

This rearrangement joins TRBV4-3 to TRBJ2-7; D is tentatively TRBD1 or TRBD2 (5 bases each). Germline V CDR1 and CDR2: LGHNA, YSLEER. Trimming cost V 8 bases and J 0 bases, with 17 bases left between them. The CDR3 consists of 15 residues. This chain's CDR3 is CASARVGESSYEQYF. The DNA of the CDR3 is TGCGCCAGCGCGAGGGTGGGGGAAAGCTCCTACGAGCAGTACTTC.

This sequence joins TRBV7-3 and TRBJ2-7; D may be TRBD2 (5 bases). Trimming removed 6 bases from V and 3 bases from J, with 15 bases in between. This CDR3 comprises 14 residues. CDR1 is SGHTA, CDR2 FQGTGA, per germline. The CDR3 DNA sequence: TGTGCCAGCAGAGCGGTGGGTACGAGCTACGAGCAGTACTTC. It yields the protein CASRAVGTSYEQYF.

The chain joins TRBV18 to TRBJ1-5; no firm D call. The CDR3 has 12 residues. CDR1 and CDR2 from the germline V gene are KGHSH and LQKENI. V was clipped by 5 bases and J by 8 bases, with 10 bases between them. The CDR3: CASSEGGEPQHF. DNA of the CDR3: TGTGCCAGCTCAGAGGGTGGTGAGCCCCAGCATTTT. Filled out from reference TRBV18 and TRBJ1-5, the complete variable domain reads NAGVMQNPRHLVRRRGQEARLRCSPMKGHSHVYWYRQLPEEGLKFMVYLQKENIIDESGMPKERFSAEFPKEGPSILRIQQVVRGDSAAYFCASSEGGEPQHFGDGTRLSIL.

There are many counts of this clone. The rearrangement joins TRBV19 to TRBJ1-5, with no clear D. Germline V gene sequence: CDR1 LNHDA, CDR2 SQIVND (reference sequence). Trimming took 1 base from V and 3 from J, leaving 19 bases between them. CDR3 length: 18 amino acids. CDR3 nucleotides: TGTGCCAGTAGTATAGCCCTACACGGGTACAGTGACAATCAGCCCCAGCATTTT. It is translated as CASSIALHGYSDNQPQHF.

The table lists this clone with a few counts. V usage is TRBV5-1 and J usage is TRBJ1-5; the D is unclear. The CDR3 is 13 amino acids. The germline V gene has CDR1 SGHRS and CDR2 YFSETQ. V was shortened by 0 bases and J by 4 bases, with 5 bases between the two germline ends. The CDR3 protein is CASSLGENQPQHF. Here the CDR3 DNA reads TGCGCCAGCAGCTTGGGAGAAAATCAGCCCCAGCATTTT.